The clone carrying this T cell receptor beta chain was observed a handful of times. This specimen comes from a study of CD8+CD57+ T cells in acquired aplastic anemia. Profiling that covered TCR beta VDJ and CDR3 relied on genomic DNA as its template. TCRdb re-analysed the reads in MiXCR, keeping a single row per CDR3 protein. This sample has over 45,000 distinct CDR3 sequences, with around two thirds found just once. Per germline, CDR1 SQVTM and CDR2 ANQGSEA. The CDR3 has 12 residues. Trimming cost V 6 bases and J 6 bases; bases outside gene matches: 4. The receptor was isolated from a human donor in good health, serving as a control. V usage is TRBV29-1 and J usage is TRBJ2-5; 10 bases match TRBD1. Sequencing used sorted CD4+, CD8+, or CD8+CD57+ T cells (not recorded which) from PBMCs. CDR3 sequence (DNA): TGCAGCGTGGGGGACAGGGGCCAGACCCAGTACTTC. This translates into CSVGDRGQTQYF.